This T cell receptor beta chain was recorded in a study of OX40 agonist ivuxolimab in advanced cancers. On the study more broadly: Age averaged around 58 years (range roughly 20 to 90), and 82.7% were male. Study-level points and caveats: Low levels of normalized T-cell clonal expansion also appeared in some nonresponders. Expanded clones belonging to CD8+ T cells outnumbered, on average, those of CD4+.

Trimming shortened V by 5 bases and J by 4 bases, and 6 bases separated the two germline ends. The CDR3 totals 11 residues. CDR1 MNHNY and CDR2 SVGAGI come from the germline V gene (reference sequence). Regarding this clone: What it binds is unknown.

Method: immunoSEQ multiplex PCR; TCRdb's copy keeps in-frame clones and lacks some. The data show under 95,000 clones, around 88% seen once. The material was CD4+ or CD8+ T cells sorted from blood, obtained in a trial of the OX40 agonist ivuxolimab. The V call is TRBV6-6, the J call TRBJ2-7; weak D call: TRBD2 (5 bases). The receptor was derived from an adult with an advanced solid tumor such as melanoma, head and neck, liver or kidney cancer. CDR3: CASSGLYEQYF. CDR3 nucleotide sequence: TGTGCCAGCAGTGGACTTTACGAGCAGTACTTC.